These T cell receptor beta chains were read from a single sample in a study of blood T cell repertoires in COVID-19. Profiling relied on immunoSEQ multiplex PCR, and the TCRdb table lists in-frame clones only, not all of them. The table includes over 350,000 clones, nearly 90% detected once. Sequencing used PBMCs or T cells enriched from blood (not recorded which). The receptors shown here come from a woman under 30 with acute COVID-19. The conserved cysteine and the conserved F or W are not part of the CDR3 here.

v_call: TRBV6-2/TRBV6-3; j_call: TRBJ1-1; cdr3_aa: ASSPLVTEGTEAF
v_call: TRBV30; j_call: TRBJ2-3; cdr3_aa: AWSPQVDTQY
v_call: TRBV3-1/TRBV3-2; j_call: TRBJ1-1; cdr3_aa: ASSPHRTLNTEAF
v_call: TRBV27; j_call: TRBJ2-7; cdr3_aa: ASSLGQGRDEQY
v_call: TRBV2; j_call: TRBJ1-5; cdr3_aa: ASSGQGKDQPQH
v_call: TRBV27; j_call: TRBJ1-1; cdr3_aa: ASRQGGTEAF
v_call: TRBV5-1; j_call: TRBJ2-7; cdr3_aa: ASSLVGETVYEQY
v_call: TRBV7-2; j_call: TRBJ1-2; cdr3_aa: ASSPGQVNYGYT
v_call: TRBV7-2; j_call: TRBJ2-2; cdr3_aa: ASSPRTSGGIGELF
v_call: TRBV5-1; j_call: TRBJ1-1; cdr3_aa: ASSLAGTGRHTEAF
v_call: TRBV7-9; j_call: TRBJ1-5; cdr3_aa: ASSFTGGAGNQPQH
v_call: TRBV27; j_call: TRBJ2-7; cdr3_aa: ASSLGGTGVYEQY
v_call: TRBV5-5; j_call: TRBJ1-5; cdr3_aa: ASSFGVRNQPQH
v_call: TRBV11-1; j_call: TRBJ2-7; cdr3_aa: ASSSGTSGYEQY
v_call: TRBV3-1/TRBV3-2; j_call: TRBJ2-2; cdr3_aa: ASSQDTGGGELF
v_call: TRBV5-4; j_call: TRBJ2-3; cdr3_aa: ASSLVTSGQDTQY
v_call: TRBV9; j_call: TRBJ1-4; cdr3_aa: ASSPGQGINEKLF
v_call: TRBV5-1; j_call: TRBJ2-7; cdr3_aa: ASTGGQTYEQY
v_call: TRBV3-1/TRBV3-2; j_call: TRBJ2-3; cdr3_aa: ASSQEGLTDTQY
v_call: TRBV10-1; j_call: TRBJ1-6; cdr3_aa: ASRPRGQNNSPLH
v_call: TRBV5-1; j_call: TRBJ1-6; cdr3_aa: ASSLTRPLYSPLH
v_call: TRBV7-9; j_call: TRBJ2-5; cdr3_aa: ASTPGTGPQETQY
v_call: TRBV12-3/TRBV12-4; j_call: TRBJ1-6; cdr3_aa: ASSPPGRSPLH
v_call: TRBV29-1; j_call: TRBJ1-1; cdr3_aa: SALLTGDTEAF
v_call: TRBV28; j_call: TRBJ1-5; cdr3_aa: ASSQNRDMGQPQH
v_call: TRBV18; j_call: TRBJ2-1; cdr3_aa: ASSPWNRDYYNEQF
v_call: TRBV28; j_call: TRBJ2-3; cdr3_aa: ASSLGQNSDTQY
v_call: TRBV5-1; j_call: TRBJ1-6; cdr3_aa: ASSFGTGESPLH
v_call: TRBV19; j_call: TRBJ2-6; cdr3_aa: ASSPFGQVAGANVLT
v_call: TRBV19; j_call: TRBJ1-4; cdr3_aa: ASSTIDRPHEKLF
v_call: TRBV14; j_call: TRBJ2-1; cdr3_aa: ASSQDPRGGYNEQF
v_call: TRBV7-3; j_call: TRBJ1-2; cdr3_aa: ASSSRTGEGYT
v_call: TRBV9; j_call: TRBJ2-7; cdr3_aa: ASSVGGGTGDYEQY
v_call: TRBV18; j_call: TRBJ1-1; cdr3_aa: ASSPAGGTEAF
v_call: TRBV6-6; j_call: TRBJ2-5; cdr3_aa: ASSSLGLAGGETQY